Presented here are 18 T cell receptor beta chains from one specimen sequenced in a study of identical twins (TCRdb year 2016). Library creation used 5' RACE. For sequencing, an Illumina HiSeq 2000 was employed. TCRdb ran its own pipeline on the public reads, namely fastp trimming at Q25 and MiXCR clone calling, and kept in-frame beta chains. Rows with a matching CDR3 protein are joined into one entry that keeps the most common DNA and genes. The sample records about 890,000 distinct CDR3 sequences, roughly an eighth of which are singletons. The ten largest clones add up to about 1.6% of the sample. The data were also submitted as part of a second study, on yellow fever vaccine responses in identical twins.

The sequenced sample was PBMCs. The receptors come from a woman aged 18 to 35 in good health.

This clonotype was seen at least ten times. The chain employs TRBV5-1 and TRBJ1-1; D possibly corresponds to TRBD1 (5 bases). Trimming removed 1 base from V and 4 bases from J, with 11 bases in between. This CDR3 has 14 amino acids. Germline V gives CDR1 SGHRS, CDR2 YFSETQ. The CDR3 DNA sequence: TGCGCCAGCAGCTTGTCAGGGCTTTTCACTGAAGCTTTCTTT. Protein product: CASSLSGLFTEAFF.

This clonotype was seen a handful of times. This chain links TRBV20-1 with TRBJ2-2, with D possibly TRBD2 on 7 matching bases. Germline V gene lookup returns CDR1 DFQATT and CDR2 SNEGSKA (reference sequence). This CDR3 is built from 13 residues. With 6 bases removed from V and 5 bases from J, the gap between germline ends came to 13 bases. DNA for the CDR3: TGCAGTGCGGTGGGGGGGGCGACCGGGGAGCTGTTTTTT. Translating it yields CSAVGGATGELFF.

This clonotype was detected a few times. V and J are TRBV20-1 and TRBJ2-2; tentative D call: TRBD2 (5 bases). CDR3 length equals 14 residues. Germline CDR1 and CDR2: DFQATT and SNEGSKA (reference sequence). V was pared by 5 bases and J by 0 bases, with 10 bases between. In DNA, the CDR3 is TGCAGTGCTGGGAGACACGCGAACACCGGGGAGCTGTTTTTT. This translates into CSAGRHANTGELFF.

This clonotype was seen a few times. V is TRBV29-1 and J is TRBJ1-2; D remains ambiguous. Germline-derived CDR1 and CDR2 are SQVTM and ANQGSEA. Trimming took 2 bases from V and 11 from J, leaving 3 bases between them. There are 8 residues in the CDR3. The CDR3 nucleotides are TGCAGCGTTGAACGGTACACCTTC. It encodes CSVERYTF.

V usage is TRBV12-3 or TRBV12-4 and J usage is TRBJ2-3, with TRBD2 matching 10 bases. V trimming: 10 bases; J trimming: 6 bases; junction bases outside the gene matches: 25. This CDR3 is 19 amino acids long. Written as DNA, the CDR3 is TGTGCCATCTGTTTAGGGTCGTCGGCTAGCGGGAGTCGAAGCGATACGCAGTATTTT. Amino acids: CAICLGSSASGSRSDTQYF.

This chain joins TRBV20-1 and TRBJ2-7; tentatively, D is TRBD1 or TRBD2 (7 bases each). CDR1 DFQATT and CDR2 SNEGSKA come from the germline V gene (reference sequence). Trimming took off 2 bases at V and 4 bases at J, with 21 bases between the two ends. The CDR3 is 16 amino acids. The CDR3 region has the DNA TGCAGTGCTAGACCTCGCGGGGGACAGATTACTTACGAGCAGTACTTC. Translation: CSARPRGGQITYEQYF.

This clonotype came up a few times. The chain combines TRBV3-1 with TRBJ2-3; D is unresolved. Trimming stripped 0 bases from V and 2 bases from J, with 9 bases between. Germline CDR1 LGHDT, CDR2 YNNKEL (reference sequence). This CDR3 region has 15 residues. CDR3 residues: CASSQDSGYTDTQYF. The CDR3 DNA sequence: TGTGCCAGCAGCCAAGATAGTGGGTACACAGATACGCAGTATTTT.

This clonotype was detected ten times or more. The rearrangement links TRBV7-9 to TRBJ2-5; 8 bases are a match to TRBD2. Germline values: CDR1 SEHNR, CDR2 FQNEAQ (reference sequence). V lost 3 bases to trimming and J lost 7 bases; unmatched junction nucleotides: 10. This CDR3 region has 15 residues. The CDR3 loop is CASSFSGVSSGTQYF. The DNA of the CDR3 is TGTGCCAGCAGCTTTAGCGGGGTATCAAGCGGGACCCAGTACTTC. Full variable domain (rest looked up from reference TRBV7-9 and TRBJ2-5): DTGVSQNPRHKITKRGQNVTFRCDPISEHNRLYWYRQTLGQGPEFLTYFQNEAQLEKSRLLSDRFSAERPKGSFSTLEIQRTEQGDSAMYLCASSFSGVSSGTQYFGPGTRLLVL.

This clonotype occurred a few times. The chain couples TRBV20-1 to TRBJ2-7; 8 positions match TRBD1. The CDR3 sequence is 12 residues long. Germline CDR1 reads DFQATT; CDR2 reads SNEGSKA (reference sequence). The ends lost 8 bases at V and 2 bases at J; junction bases unmatched: 5. The CDR3 region has the DNA TGCAGTTCCGGACAGGGCGCCTACGAGCAGTACTTC. It translates to CSSGQGAYEQYF.

This clonotype has only a few counts. The chain carries TRBV9 and TRBJ2-3, with D perhaps assigned TRBD1 or TRBD2 (5 bases each). The germline V gene has CDR1 SGDLS and CDR2 YYNGEE. Trimming removed 1 base at V and 4 bases at J, with 16 bases between. The CDR3 is 16 amino acids. This CDR3 reads CASSVPLMQGADTQYF. CDR3 nucleotides: TGTGCCAGCAGCGTACCCCTGATGCAGGGAGCAGATACGCAGTATTTT.

This rearrangement joins TRBV12-3 or TRBV12-4 to TRBJ2-5; possible D gene TRBD2, 5 bases. This CDR3 is 15 amino acids long. V was cut by 6 bases and J by 3 bases, with 17 bases left in between. In nucleotides, the CDR3 is TGTGCCAGCAGCCCCCCCCGGACTTCAAAAGAGACCCAGTACTTC. This codes for CASSPPRTSKETQYF.

The chain has TRBV5-5 and TRBJ2-1, with 8 bases lining up with TRBD2. This CDR3 has 14 residues. V trimming: 0 bases; J trimming: 10 bases; junction bases outside the gene matches: 6. CDR1 is SGHKS, CDR2 YYEKEE, per germline (reference sequence). Here the CDR3 reads CASSLGFGGEEQFF. DNA for the CDR3: TGTGCCAGCAGCTTGGGTTTCGGGGGGGAAGAGCAGTTCTTC.

This clonotype was observed at least ten times. For the CDR3, the DNA is TGTGCCAGCAGGCGCCACGGGACGGAACTTTACACTGAAGCTTTCTTT. Its protein is CASRRHGTELYTEAFF. The chain joins TRBV6-1 to TRBJ1-1, with D possibly TRBD1 on 5 matching bases. The ends were cut back, 6 bases at V and 3 bases at J, with 20 bases in the middle. This CDR3 comprises 16 residues. CDR1 and CDR2 (germline): MNHNS, SASEGT.

This clonotype was counted only a few times. The genes are TRBV2 and TRBJ1-1; D remains unclear. The germline V gene encodes CDR1 SNHLY and CDR2 FYNNEI. The V end lost 6 bases, the J end lost 7 bases, and 6 bases lay between the germline ends. The CDR3 is 10 amino acids. The CDR3 DNA sequence: TGTGCCAGCAGACAATTTGAAGCTTTCTTT. Amino acids: CASRQFEAFF.

This clonotype was counted a few times. The rearrangement uses TRBV27 and TRBJ1-1, with D possibly TRBD1 on 5 matching bases. The CDR3 sequence is 14 residues long. Trimming removed 2 bases at V and 1 base at J, with 8 bases between. Germline V CDR1 and CDR2: MNHEY, SMNVEV (reference sequence). The CDR3 region has the DNA TGTGCCAGCAGTTTAATGGGGGAGAACACTGAAGCTTTCTTT. Its translation: CASSLMGENTEAFF.

In its sample, this clonotype was seen many times. The CDR3 sequence: CASSLGQGLHNEQFF. DNA of the CDR3: TGCGCCAGCAGCTTGGGGCAGGGTCTCCACAATGAGCAGTTCTTC. The chain combines TRBV5-1 with TRBJ2-1; weak D call: TRBD1 (5 bases). The CDR3 runs 15 residues. V shed 0 bases and J shed 5 bases, with 12 bases lying between them. Germline values: CDR1 SGHRS, CDR2 YFSETQ.

The sample holds a few counts of this clonotype. The gene calls are TRBV12-3 or TRBV12-4 and TRBJ1-5, with D tentatively TRBD1 (6 bases). Trimming took off 5 bases at V and 6 bases at J, with 11 bases between the two ends. This CDR3 region has 13 residues. The CDR3 here is CASSPRTVQPQHF. In DNA form, the CDR3 reads TGTGCCAGCAGTCCAAGGACAGTTCAGCCCCAGCATTTT.

V is TRBV7-9 and J is TRBJ1-1, with 11 bases lining up with TRBD1. Per the germline V gene, CDR1 is SEHNR and CDR2 is FQNEAQ (reference sequence). The CDR3 length is 15 residues. Trimming cost V 1 base and J 11 bases; bases outside gene matches: 9. CDR3 sequence: CASSLGADRGRRAFF. The CDR3, as DNA: TGTGCCAGCAGCTTAGGAGCGGACAGGGGGCGTCGGGCTTTCTTT. The full variable domain, with the rest looked up from reference TRBV7-9 and TRBJ1-1, is DTGVSQNPRHKITKRGQNVTFRCDPISEHNRLYWYRQTLGQGPEFLTYFQNEAQLEKSRLLSDRFSAERPKGSFSTLEIQRTEQGDSAMYLCASSLGADRGRRAFFGQGTRLTVV.